Listed here are 18 T cell receptor beta chains from one sample, sequenced in a study of OX40 agonist ivuxolimab in advanced cancers. Sequencing used immunoSEQ multiplex PCR; TCRdb keeps in-frame clones, though not all of them. This table holds about 80,000 clones, approximately 95% found once. Sequences were derived from CD4+ or CD8+ T cells sorted from blood, sampled in a trial of the OX40 agonist ivuxolimab. These receptors all stem from an adult with an advanced solid tumor such as melanoma, head and neck, liver or kidney cancer.

This chain joins TRBV19 and TRBJ1-1; no firm D call. Looked up from germline, CDR1 is LNHDA and CDR2 is SQIVND (reference sequence). The CDR3 is 14 residues long. Trimming removed 2 bases at V and 9 bases at J, with 16 bases between. The CDR3 DNA reads as TGTGCCAGTAGTATACGGGCCAGTACCACCCAAGCTTTCTTT. Translation gives CASSIRASTTQAFF.

CDR3 nucleotide sequence: TGTGCCAGCAGCCCCCGGGCTAGCAACGAGCAGTACTTC. It yields the protein CASSPRASNEQYF. The chain has TRBV7-2 and TRBJ2-7; TRBD2 might be the D (5 bases). V was pared by 5 bases and J by 5 bases, with 13 bases between. Germline V gene lookup returns CDR1 SGHTA and CDR2 FQGNSA. The CDR3 has 13 amino acids.

CDR3 bases: TGTGCCAGCAGTTTATCTTTCGGCCATAGCGGGCCCATACCCTACGAGCAGTACTTC. This codes for CASSLSFGHSGPIPYEQYF. The rearrangement joins TRBV27 to TRBJ2-7; 7 bases align to TRBD2. Germline V lookup: CDR1 MNHEY, CDR2 SMNVEV (reference sequence). Unmatched junction bases numbered 16, after V lost 0 bases and J lost 2 bases. The CDR3 runs 19 residues.

V is TRBV28 and J is TRBJ1-5, with a possible D match to TRBD1 (5 bases). Trimming stripped 5 bases from V and 5 bases from J, with 13 bases between. The CDR3 has 14 amino acids. Germline V CDR1 and CDR2: MDHEN, SYDVKM. The CDR3 DNA is TGTGCCAGCAGTCTTCAGGGAGGGTATCAGCCCCAGCATTTT. Translated, it gives CASSLQGGYQPQHF.

The V and J genes are TRBV7-9 and TRBJ2-1; D might be TRBD2 (6 bases). V lost 5 bases to trimming and J lost 13 bases, with 15 bases between them. CDR1 and CDR2 (germline): SEHNR, FQNEAQ (reference sequence). The CDR3 spans 12 residues. CDR3 protein: CASSDLRDSQFF. CDR3 DNA: TGTGCCAGCAGCGACCTCCGGGACTCCCAGTTCTTC.

The rearrangement links TRBV6-1 to TRBJ2-2, with D perhaps TRBD1 (6 bases). CDR1 and CDR2 from the germline V gene are MNHNS and SASEGT. V was cut by 6 bases and J by 7 bases, with 9 bases left in between. The CDR3 sequence is 12 residues long. CDR3 sequence (DNA): TGTGCCAGCAGCCCCAGGGGCGGGGAGCTGTTTTTT. Its protein product is CASSPRGGELFF.

The chain carries TRBV13 and TRBJ2-1, with TRBD1 matching over 9 bases. Trimming at V came to 1 base and at J to 4 bases, leaving 2 bases not matched to a gene. CDR3 length equals 15 residues. From germline, CDR1 is PRHDT and CDR2 FYEKMQ (reference sequence). CDR3 nucleotide sequence: TGTGCCAGCAGCTTAGACAGGGGGCAGTACAATGAGCAGTTCTTC. Its protein is CASSLDRGQYNEQFF.

The chain carries TRBV4-1 and TRBJ2-2; 9 bases map to TRBD1. This CDR3 is 15 amino acids long. Germline trimming cut 4 bases from V and 5 bases from J; bases unmatched to any gene: 5. Germline V gives CDR1 MGHRA, CDR2 YSYEKL. CDR3 in amino acids: CASSPGTGYTGELFF. The CDR3 DNA sequence: TGCGCCAGCAGCCCCGGGACAGGGTATACCGGGGAGCTGTTTTTT.

This clone has just one count. V gene TRBV6-6 combines with J gene TRBJ1-3; a possible D gene is TRBD1 (5 bases). The CDR3 runs to 14 residues. The V end lost 2 bases, the J end lost 0 bases, and 5 bases lay between the germline ends. Germline-derived CDR1 and CDR2 are MNHNY and SVGAGI (reference sequence). The CDR3 nucleotides read TGTGCCAGCAGTTACGGGGGCTCTGGAAACACCATATATTTT. It encodes CASSYGGSGNTIYF.

This clone has a single count. The CDR3 nucleotides read TGCGCCAGCAGTGAGCGCCGCGGGACAGGGTGTTACGAGCAGTACTTC. Its translation: CASSERRGTGCYEQYF. The V call is TRBV10-1, the J call TRBJ2-7; 9 bases are a match to TRBD1. The V and J ends lost 2 bases and 4 bases, in that order; junction bases with no gene match: 9. Germline loops: CDR1 WNHNN, CDR2 SYGVQD (reference sequence). The CDR3 covers 16 residues.

Details on this clone: Sequence at one end of the junction differs from germline and may be a read error. The CDR3 sequence is CASSEIDKWVSDF. DNA of the CDR3: TGTGCCAGCAGTGAAATAGATAAGTGGGTGTCAGACTTC. The chain carries TRBV6-1 and TRBJ2-7; no clear D. The CDR3 is 13 amino acids. Germline assignment: CDR1 MNHNS and CDR2 SASEGT.

V is TRBV5-1 and J is TRBJ1-1; tentatively, D is TRBD1 (6 bases). Germline V gives CDR1 SGHRS, CDR2 YFSETQ. V shed 4 bases and J shed 3 bases, with 13 bases lying between them. The CDR3 totals 14 residues. This chain's CDR3 is CASSHGQPYTEAFF. DNA of the CDR3: TGCGCCAGCAGCCACGGACAGCCTTACACTGAAGCTTTCTTT.

In DNA, the CDR3 is TGTGCCACCAGCAGAGTGGCCACAGATACGCAGTATTTT. Translation: CATSRVATDTQYF. V is TRBV15 and J is TRBJ2-3; the D is unclear. Trimming pared 1 base from V and 2 bases from J, leaving 4 bases between. In germline, CDR1 is LNHNV, CDR2 YYDKDF (reference sequence). This CDR3 region has 13 residues.

This clone occurred once. This rearrangement joins TRBV4-3 to TRBJ1-3, with 8 bases that match TRBD1. The CDR3 consists of 15 residues. CDR1 is LGHNA and CDR2 is YSLEER in the germline V gene. Germline trimming cut 4 bases from V and 0 bases from J; bases unmatched to any gene: 2. CDR3 bases: TGCGCCAGCAGCCTTACAGGGGGCTCTGGAAACACCATATATTTT. Protein product: CASSLTGGSGNTIYF.

The rearrangement joins TRBV28 to TRBJ1-1; D gene unclear. Germline V gives CDR1 MDHEN, CDR2 SYDVKM. The CDR3 totals 14 residues. Trimming stripped 5 bases from V and 3 bases from J, with 13 bases between. The CDR3 DNA sequence: TGTGCCAGCAGTCCCCGCGAGGAATACACTGAAGCTTTCTTT. As protein: CASSPREEYTEAFF. Drawing the rest from reference TRBV28 and TRBJ1-1, the complete variable domain is DVKVTQSSRYLVKRTGEKVFLECVQDMDHENMFWYRQDPGLGLRLIYFSYDVKMKEKGDIPEGYSVSREKKERFSLILESASTNQTSMYLCASSPREEYTEAFFGQGTRLTVV.

The rearrangement uses TRBV19 and TRBJ1-2, with D tentatively TRBD1 (5 bases). The CDR3 totals 14 residues. V was clipped by 3 bases and J by 2 bases, with 10 bases between them. Germline V gives CDR1 LNHDA, CDR2 SQIVND (reference sequence). The CDR3 here is CASSIYSGNYGYTF. The DNA of the CDR3 is TGTGCCAGTAGTATTTATTCAGGGAACTATGGCTACACCTTC.

This clone was seen a single time. J is TRBJ1-2 and V is TRBV5-4; TRBD1 matches at 7 bases. CDR1 is SGHNT, CDR2 YYREEE, per germline (reference sequence). The CDR3 is made up of 14 amino acids. Unmatched junction bases numbered 7, after V lost 2 bases and J lost 6 bases. The CDR3 DNA reads TGTGCCAGCAGCTTCCAGGGGGGCGCAAATGGCTACACCTTC. Encoded protein: CASSFQGGANGYTF.

The chain joins TRBV29-1 to TRBJ2-2; 8 bases fit TRBD1. V lost 5 bases, J lost 3 bases, and 5 bases stayed unmatched. The CDR3 length is 14 residues. Germline V CDR1 and CDR2: SQVTM, ANQGSEA. The CDR3 DNA reads TGCAGCGTTCTAGACAGGGGCGACACCGGGGAGCTGTTTTTT. This sequence encodes CSVLDRGDTGELFF.